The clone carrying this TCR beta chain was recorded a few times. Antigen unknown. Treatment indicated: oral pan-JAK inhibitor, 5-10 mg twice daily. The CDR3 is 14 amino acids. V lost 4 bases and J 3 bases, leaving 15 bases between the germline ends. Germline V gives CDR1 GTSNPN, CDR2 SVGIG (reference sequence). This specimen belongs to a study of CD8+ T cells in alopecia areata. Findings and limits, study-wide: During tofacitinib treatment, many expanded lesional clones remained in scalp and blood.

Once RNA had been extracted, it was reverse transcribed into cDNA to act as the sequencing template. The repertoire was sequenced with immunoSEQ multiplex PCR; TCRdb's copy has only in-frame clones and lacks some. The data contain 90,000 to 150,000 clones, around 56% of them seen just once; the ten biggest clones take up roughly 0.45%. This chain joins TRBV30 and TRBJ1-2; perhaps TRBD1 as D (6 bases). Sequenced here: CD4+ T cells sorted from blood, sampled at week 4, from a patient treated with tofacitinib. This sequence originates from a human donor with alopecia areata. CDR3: CAWTKLQGHYGYTF. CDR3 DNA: TGTGCCTGGACCAAATTACAGGGTCACTATGGCTACACCTTC.